Each of the 12 T cell receptor beta chains below was sequenced from the same sample in a study of T cell changes during pregnancy in multiple sclerosis. The data were produced by immunoSEQ multiplex PCR, yet TCRdb's version contains in-frame clones alone and is incomplete. The table records 65,000 to 75,000 clones, 80% to 95% of them present only once. Source: peripheral blood, taken after pregnancy. Receptors originate from a female donor in good health, enrolled as a control in a pregnancy study.

The chain is built from TRBV20-1 and TRBJ1-1, with 8 bases matching TRBD1. Germline values: CDR1 DFQATT, CDR2 SNEGSKA (reference sequence). The junction had 4 bases not matched to a gene; V was cut back by 6 bases and J by 10 bases. The CDR3 consists of 10 residues. The CDR3 loop reads CSAPDRVAFF. CDR3 in DNA: TGCAGTGCCCCGGACAGGGTAGCTTTCTTT.

The chain is built from TRBV10-1 and TRBJ1-5; D might be TRBD1 (5 bases). The CDR3 is 16 residues long. Germline V lookup: CDR1 WNHNN, CDR2 SYGVQD (reference sequence). The V end lost 0 bases, the J end lost 5 bases, and 14 bases lay between the germline ends. Here the CDR3 reads CASSESGREGDQPQHF. DNA for the CDR3: TGCGCCAGCAGTGAGTCTGGGAGGGAAGGGGATCAGCCCCAGCATTTT.

J is TRBJ1-1 and V is TRBV4-1, with TRBD1 as a possible D gene (6 bases). This CDR3 comprises 12 residues. Trimming took off 0 bases at V and 10 bases at J, with 9 bases between the two ends. CDR1 and CDR2 (germline): MGHRA, YSYEKL. The CDR3 DNA reads as TGCGCCAGCAGCCAAGATCAGGGGAGAGCTTTCTTT. This codes for CASSQDQGRAFF.

The chain has TRBV27 and TRBJ2-5, with a weak D call TRBD2 (5 bases). The CDR3 is 15 amino acids. V gave up 5 bases and J gave up 4 bases, with 17 bases separating them. Germline V gene data show CDR1 as MNHEY and CDR2 as SMNVEV (reference sequence). CDR3: CASSPVEGGGETQYF. The CDR3 DNA reads as TGTGCCAGCAGTCCAGTTGAGGGCGGTGGAGAGACCCAGTACTTC.

The V and J genes are TRBV5-5 and TRBJ1-1, with no clear D. Per the germline V gene, CDR1 is SGHKS and CDR2 is YYEKEE (reference sequence). This CDR3 contains 12 residues. V lost 1 base to trimming and J lost 5 bases, with 6 bases between them. The CDR3 is CASSLFRTEAFF. CDR3 nucleotides: TGTGCCAGCAGCTTGTTCCGGACTGAAGCTTTCTTT.

The rearrangement links TRBV7-2 to TRBJ2-1; 11 positions match TRBD2. The CDR3 sequence is 17 residues long. V shed 6 bases and J 3 bases; nucleotides not matched to a gene: 10. CDR1 and CDR2 from the germline V gene are SGHTA and FQGNSA. The CDR3 DNA is TGTGCCAGCAGTAATACCGGGACTAGCGGTCTCTACAATGAGCAGTTCTTC. Encoded protein: CASSNTGTSGLYNEQFF.

V usage is TRBV27 and J usage is TRBJ2-7, with 9 bases aligning to TRBD2. V gave up 5 bases and J gave up 5 bases; unmatched junction bases: 7. The CDR3 is made up of 14 amino acids. Germline CDR1 is MNHEY and CDR2 is SMNVEV (reference sequence). The CDR3 is CASSIAGALHEQYF. CDR3 nucleotide sequence: TGTGCCAGCAGTATAGCGGGAGCATTGCACGAGCAGTACTTC.

The count of this clone is one. CDR3 residues: CASSLAGGEKLFF. CDR3 nucleotide sequence: TGTGCCAGCAGCTTAGCAGGGGGCGAAAAACTGTTTTTT. This chain connects TRBV7-2 to TRBJ1-4, with TRBD1 matching over 7 bases. J gave up 8 bases and V 0 bases, and 0 bases lay outside the gene matches. CDR1 is SGHTA and CDR2 is FQGNSA in the germline V gene. CDR3 length equals 13 residues.

CDR3 nucleotides: TGTGCCAGCAGCTTAGGACGGGAGTATAATTCACCCCTCCACTTT. As protein: CASSLGREYNSPLHF. The J gene is TRBJ1-6, the V gene TRBV7-6, with no clear D. CDR3 size: 15 residues. From germline, CDR1 is SGHVS and CDR2 FNYEAQ. The V gene lost 1 base and the J gene lost 4 bases, with 8 bases spanning the gap.

The V call is TRBV5-1, the J call TRBJ1-2; the D gene is possibly TRBD1 (6 bases). In germline, CDR1 is SGHRS, CDR2 YFSETQ. The CDR3 is made up of 18 amino acids. V gave up 4 bases and J gave up 1 base, with 23 bases separating them. The CDR3 here is CASSPWGGLKGNNYGYTF. CDR3 DNA: TGCGCCAGCAGCCCCTGGGGGGGGCTCAAGGGGAATAACTATGGCTACACCTTC.

Details on this clone: At one boundary the junction diverges from the germline segment, which might be a read error. The gene calls are TRBV7-7 and TRBJ2-1; TRBD2 agrees at 10 bases. Germline assignment: CDR1 SSHAT and CDR2 FNYEAQ (reference sequence). This CDR3 is built from 15 residues. CDR3: CASSFSGRIYNEQFF. The DNA of the CDR3 is TGTGCTAGCAGCTTTAGCGGGAGGATTTACAATGAGCAGTTCTTC.

This sequence joins TRBV5-1 and TRBJ1-4, with D perhaps matching TRBD1 (5 bases). Trimming removed 4 bases at V and 8 bases at J, with 18 bases between. The CDR3 totals 15 residues. In germline, CDR1 is SGHRS, CDR2 YFSETQ. The CDR3 sequence: CASSRSGGREEKLFF. The CDR3 DNA reads as TGCGCCAGCAGCCGGAGCGGGGGTCGGGAGGAAAAACTGTTTTTT.